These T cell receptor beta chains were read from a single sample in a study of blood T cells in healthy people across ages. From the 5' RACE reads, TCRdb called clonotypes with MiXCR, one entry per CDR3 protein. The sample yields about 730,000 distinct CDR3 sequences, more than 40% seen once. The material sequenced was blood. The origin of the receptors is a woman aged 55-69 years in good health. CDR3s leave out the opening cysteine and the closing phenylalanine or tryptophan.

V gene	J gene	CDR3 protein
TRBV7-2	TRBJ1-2	ASSFERQWGYT
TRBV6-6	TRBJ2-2	ASSDRGATGELF
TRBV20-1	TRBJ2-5	SASIPGTFTETQY
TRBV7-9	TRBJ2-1	ASSPRSGAGGNEQF
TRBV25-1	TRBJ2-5	ASSEHLNQETQY
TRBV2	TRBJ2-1	ASEQGGGNEQF
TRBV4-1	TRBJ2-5	ASSQGDRDQETQY
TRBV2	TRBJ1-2	ASGTPGYGYT
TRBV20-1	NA	SASGGPGLGETQY
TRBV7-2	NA	ASSSQTSGGRYEQY
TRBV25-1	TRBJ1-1	ASRGQNTEAF
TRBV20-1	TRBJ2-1	SARESEAYNEQF
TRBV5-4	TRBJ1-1	ASSSDQGRRTEAF
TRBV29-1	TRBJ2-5	SVRTGVETQY
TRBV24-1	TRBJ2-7	ATSAGDRDLGEQY
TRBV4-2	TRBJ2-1	ASSVPRVDYNEQF
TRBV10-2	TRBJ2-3	ASSVASRTDTQY
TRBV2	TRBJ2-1	ASTGTYNEQF
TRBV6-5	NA	ATKGDLTYNEQY
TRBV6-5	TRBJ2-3	AKRFDTRSDTQY
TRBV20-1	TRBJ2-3	SARDGLRLGDTQY
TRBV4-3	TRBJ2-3	ASSQAFTSTDTQY
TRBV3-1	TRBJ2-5	ASSQTSGETQY
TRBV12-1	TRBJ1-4	ASALGEDKLF
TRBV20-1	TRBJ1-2	SAPRPGGDYGYT
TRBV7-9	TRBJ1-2	ASSLVGTDLGGYT
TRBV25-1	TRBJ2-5	ATGQGDQETQY
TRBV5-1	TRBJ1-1	ASSLGGTLNTEAF
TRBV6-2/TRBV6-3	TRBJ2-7	ASAEEVYEQY
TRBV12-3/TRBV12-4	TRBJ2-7	ASQGLAGEVEQY
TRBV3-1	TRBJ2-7	ASSPTGQGSEQY
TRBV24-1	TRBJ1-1	ATSGPKTGDTEAF
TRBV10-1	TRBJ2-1	TSSEPRTSGGLKDEQF
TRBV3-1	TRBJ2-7	ASSQEGLAGAPSSYEQY
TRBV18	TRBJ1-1	ASSRWGGMNTEAF
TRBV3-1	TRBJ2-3	ASTPAGPLADTQY